This entry describes one TCR beta chain. Its antigen is currently unknown. These data originate in a study of cytomegalovirus exposure and HLA in healthy donors. PCR was performed using 60 Vbeta and 13 Jbeta primers. Here immunoSEQ multiplex PCR was the method, and the copy in TCRdb shows in-frame clones only, minus some. The data show tens of thousands of clones, about three quarters seen once. V gave up 2 bases and J gave up 3 bases, with 20 bases separating them. CDR1 is GTSNPN and CDR2 is SVGIG in the germline V gene (reference sequence). The CDR3 has 16 residues. General study findings and limits: A later analysis reported that several of the most significant clusters appeared to be linked to common viral pathogens, among them Epstein-Barr virus.

Source material: PBMCs. The TCR was taken from a male donor in good health and CMV-seropositive. The chain uses TRBV30 and TRBJ2-7, with D unresolved. The chain's CDR3 is CAWSPRLRLGFYEQYF. The CDR3 region has the DNA TGTGCCTGGAGTCCACGACTTCGACTTGGGTTCTACGAGCAGTACTTC.